Listed below are T cell receptor beta chains from one sample, sequenced in a study of T cell changes during pregnancy in multiple sclerosis. Clones were sequenced by immunoSEQ multiplex PCR, and TCRdb holds only the in-frame ones, with some missing. The repertoire consists of just under 50,000 clones, with approximately 93% occurring once and the leading ten covering roughly 0.34%. The sequencing here drew on CD4+ T cells from peripheral blood mononuclear cells, taken in the third trimester of pregnancy. All receptors derive from a female donor with multiple sclerosis, enrolled in a pregnancy study. The CDR3 runs from the conserved cysteine through the conserved F or W. Each record gives: CDR3 length, J gene, D gene, V gene, CDR3 protein, CDR3 DNA. The D gene is left open where the match is weak.

15	TRBJ1-2	-	TRBV7-8	CASSLTGGGEMGYTF	TGTGCCAGCAGCTTAACGGGAGGAGGGGAGATGGGCTACACCTTC
15	TRBJ2-1	TRBD2	TRBV5-1	CASSLGLDQYNEQFF	TGCGCCAGCAGCTTAGGACTAGATCAATACAATGAGCAGTTCTTC
16	TRBJ2-7	TRBD1	TRBV7-3	CASSPPGTGFSYEQYF	TGTGCCAGCAGCCCACCCGGGACAGGGTTTTCGTACGAGCAGTACTTC
16	TRBJ1-2	TRBD1	TRBV5-1	CASSRQGLITDYGYTF	TGCGCCAGCAGCCGACAGGGTCTGATCACGGACTATGGCTACACCTTC
14	TRBJ2-1	TRBD2	TRBV7-3	CASSSSGGYNEQFF	TGTGCCAGCAGCTCTAGCGGGGGGTACAATGAGCAGTTCTTC
13	TRBJ2-1	-	TRBV2	CASLPGEYNEQFF	TGTGCCAGCCTTCCAGGGGAATACAATGAGCAGTTCTTC
16	TRBJ2-1	TRBD2	TRBV13	CASSLVGGSSYNEQFF	TGTGCCAGCAGCTTAGTTGGCGGGAGCTCCTACAATGAGCAGTTCTTC
13	TRBJ1-1	-	TRBV18	CASSPLGGTEAFF	TGTGCCAGCTCACCTCTGGGGGGAACTGAAGCTTTCTTT
13	TRBJ2-7	-	TRBV5-1	CASSLGTHYEQYF	TGCGCCAGCAGCTTAGGGACTCACTACGAGCAGTACTTC
15	TRBJ2-5	-	TRBV28	CASSLGGGSRETQYF	TGTGCCAGCAGTTTAGGGGGCGGGAGTCGGGAGACCCAGTACTTC